Each of the 11 T cell receptor beta chains below was sequenced from the same sample in a study of CD8 T cells in Susac syndrome. RNA amounts of about 0.5 to 1 ug underwent reverse transcription with random hexamers. MiXCR was run by TCRdb on the immunoSEQ multiplex PCR reads, yielding one entry per CDR3 protein. The sample includes about 190,000 distinct CDR3 sequences, roughly 94% of them seen just once. The sample was CD8+ T cells from PBMCs. The receptors were sampled from a human donor with Susac syndrome.

This clonotype occurred once. The rearrangement links TRBV20-1 to TRBJ2-3; D is possibly TRBD2 (6 bases). The CDR3 runs to 17 residues. Germline CDR1 and CDR2: DFQATT and SNEGSKA (reference sequence). V lost 5 bases and J lost 2, with 23 bases in between. The CDR3 loop reads CSAASLARLDFTDTQYF. The DNA for the CDR3 is TGCAGTGCTGCGTCCCTCGCGAGACTAGACTTCACAGATACGCAGTATTTT.

J is TRBJ2-1 and V is TRBV2, with D tentatively TRBD1 (7 bases). The ends were cut back, 8 bases at V and 2 bases at J, with 19 bases in the middle. CDR1 SNHLY and CDR2 FYNNEI come from the germline V gene. The CDR3 has 16 residues. DNA of the CDR3: TGTGCCAGCGGGGGGCCCGGGACAGCGCCCTACAATGAGCAGTTCTTC. Translating gives CASGGPGTAPYNEQFF.

The chain has TRBV12-3 or TRBV12-4 and TRBJ2-7, with D perhaps matching TRBD1 (6 bases). This CDR3 is built from 12 residues. V was trimmed by 7 bases and J by 4 bases, leaving 11 bases between them. The CDR3 loop reads CASILGQYEQYF. The CDR3 DNA follows: TGTGCCAGCATCTTAGGACAGTACGAGCAGTACTTC.

The V gene is TRBV20-1, the J gene TRBJ2-1, with TRBD2 matching over 13 bases. The V segment lost 6 bases and the J segment 5 bases; nucleotides outside the gene matches: 4. The CDR3 loop spans 14 amino acids. CDR1 and CDR2 from the germline V gene are DFQATT and SNEGSKA (reference sequence). The CDR3: CSATSGGANNEQFF. CDR3 nucleotide sequence: TGCAGTGCCACTAGCGGGGGGGCCAACAATGAGCAGTTCTTC.

V gene TRBV12-3 or TRBV12-4 combines with J gene TRBJ2-5, with TRBD2 matching over 8 bases. This CDR3 is built from 16 residues. Trimming at V came to 1 base and at J to 2 bases, leaving 6 bases not matched to a gene. CDR3 nucleotides: TGTGCCAGCAGTTTAGTCAGCGGGAGATCGCAAGAGACCCAGTACTTC. Its translation is CASSLVSGRSQETQYF.

V usage is TRBV5-1 and J usage is TRBJ1-5; D possibly corresponds to TRBD1 (6 bases). V lost 1 base and J lost 4, with 12 bases in between. The CDR3 sequence is 15 residues long. Germline V gene sequence: CDR1 SGHRS, CDR2 YFSETQ. CDR3 DNA: TGCGCCAGCAGCTTGTGGTCAGGGGCTAATCAGCCCCAGCATTTT. Protein sequence: CASSLWSGANQPQHF.

This clonotype was counted once. V gene TRBV5-6 combines with J gene TRBJ1-1; D remains unclear. Germline loops: CDR1 SGHDT, CDR2 YYEEEE. The CDR3 is made up of 13 amino acids. With 4 bases removed from V and 6 bases from J, the gap between germline ends came to 13 bases. This chain's CDR3 is CASSPGYLSEAFF. The CDR3 coding sequence is TGTGCCAGCAGCCCTGGTTATTTGTCTGAAGCTTTCTTT.

V usage is TRBV4-2 and J usage is TRBJ1-5, with 10 bases identical to TRBD1. This CDR3 is 17 amino acids long. With 0 bases clipped from V and 6 bases from J, the junction kept 8 bases outside the gene matches. Germline CDR1 reads LGHNA; CDR2 reads YNFKEQ. The chain's CDR3 is CASSQEGVGDRGQPQHF. The CDR3 nucleotides are TGTGCCAGCAGCCAAGAGGGGGTCGGGGACAGGGGTCAGCCCCAGCATTTT.

This clonotype appeared once. This chain joins TRBV7-9 and TRBJ2-1; possibly TRBD1 or TRBD2 for D (5 bases each). CDR1 is SEHNR and CDR2 is FQNEAQ in the germline V gene (reference sequence). Trimming left V 4 bases short and J 9 bases short, with 25 bases between. CDR3 length: 17 residues. The CDR3, as DNA: TGTGCCAGCAGCTACACCACCGACAGAAGGGGTGGGAGTGAGCAGTTCTTC. Encoded protein: CASSYTTDRRGGSEQFF.

This clonotype was counted once. The chain couples TRBV4-1 to TRBJ2-7; TRBD2 aligns across 8 bases. The germline gives CDR1 MGHRA, CDR2 YSYEKL. J lost 2 bases, V lost 0 bases, and 6 bases had no gene match. The CDR3 covers 16 residues. The CDR3: CASSQDMSGRAYEQYF. The CDR3 DNA follows: TGCGCCAGCAGCCAAGATATGAGCGGGAGAGCCTACGAGCAGTACTTC.

The J gene is TRBJ2-3, the V gene TRBV12-3 or TRBV12-4; D gene unclear. V gave up 2 bases and J gave up 2 bases, with 11 bases separating them. The CDR3 covers 15 residues. The CDR3 DNA sequence: TGTGCCAGCAGTTTAACCCAAAACCCCACAGATACGCAGTATTTT. It translates to CASSLTQNPTDTQYF.